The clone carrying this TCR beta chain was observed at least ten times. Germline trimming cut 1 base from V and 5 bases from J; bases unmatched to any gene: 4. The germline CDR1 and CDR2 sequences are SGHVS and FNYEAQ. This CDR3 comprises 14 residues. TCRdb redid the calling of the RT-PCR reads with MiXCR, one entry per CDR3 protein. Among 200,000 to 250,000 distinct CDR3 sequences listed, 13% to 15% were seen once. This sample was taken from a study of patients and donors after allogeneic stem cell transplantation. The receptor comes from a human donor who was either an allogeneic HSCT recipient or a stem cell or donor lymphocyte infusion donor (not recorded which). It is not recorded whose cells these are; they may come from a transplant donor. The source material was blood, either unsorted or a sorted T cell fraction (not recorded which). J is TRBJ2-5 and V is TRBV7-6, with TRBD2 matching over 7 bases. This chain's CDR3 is CASSLGSGSETQYF. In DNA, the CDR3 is TGTGCCAGCAGCTTAGGTAGCGGGTCGGAGACCCAGTACTTC. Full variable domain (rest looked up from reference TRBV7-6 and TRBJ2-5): GAGVSQSPRYKVTKRGQDVALRCDPISGHVSLYWYRQALGQGPEFLTYFNYEAQQDKSGLPNDRFSAERPEGSISTLTIQRTEQRDSAMYRCASSLGSGSETQYFGPGTRLLVL.